One and the same sample provided the 5 T cell receptor beta chains below, sequenced in a study of long-term antiretroviral therapy in people with HIV. Version v3.0 of the immunoSEQ assay ran at survey level. Produced via immunoSEQ multiplex PCR; TCRdb's table is partial and in-frame only. The sample has about 18,000 clones, 80% to 90% seen once; the top ten hold less than 20%. Sequencing was performed on unsorted PBMCs, taken 0.6 years after starting antiretroviral therapy. The receptors stem from a woman younger than 35 with HIV.

This sequence joins TRBV10-3 and TRBJ1-1; 7 positions agree with TRBD1. This CDR3 has 13 residues. Unmatched junction bases numbered 9, after V lost 10 bases and J lost 4 bases. The germline V gene has CDR1 ENHRY and CDR2 SYGVKD. CDR3: CATNGQASTEAFF. For the CDR3, the DNA is TGTGCCACAAACGGACAGGCATCCACTGAAGCTTTCTTT.

This clone appeared once. This chain links TRBV6-4 with TRBJ1-4, with TRBD1 matching over 9 bases. Germline CDR1 reads MRHNA; CDR2 reads SNTAGT. The CDR3 is 17 residues long. Losses at the gene ends were 6 bases for V and 0 bases for J; bases not matched to a gene: 8. DNA for the CDR3: TGTGCCAGCAGGATCTTCGGACAGGGGACAACTAATGAAAAACTGTTTTTT. Translating it yields CASRIFGQGTTNEKLFF.

The chain carries TRBV14 and TRBJ2-7; TRBD1 matches 9 bases. Germline CDR1 SGHDN, CDR2 FVKESK. The CDR3 loop spans 17 amino acids. V lost 0 bases to trimming and J lost 4 bases; unmatched junction nucleotides: 10. The CDR3 spells CASSQEGSTDRGYEQYF. The CDR3 bases are TGTGCCAGCAGCCAAGAAGGAAGTACGGACAGGGGTTACGAGCAGTACTTC.

The chain joins TRBV10-2 to TRBJ1-6; tentative D call: TRBD1 (5 bases). Germline values: CDR1 WSHSY, CDR2 SAAADI. This CDR3 comprises 16 residues. Between the trimmed V and J ends, which lost 6 bases and 10 bases, there was a span of 22 bases. The CDR3 loop reads CASRIPSVGVGSPLHF. The DNA for the CDR3 is TGCGCCAGCAGGATTCCCTCTGTGGGGGTAGGGTCACCCCTCCACTTT.

The rearrangement links TRBV29-1 to TRBJ2-7; the D is unclear. CDR3 size: 11 residues. Germline V gene sequence: CDR1 SQVTM, CDR2 ANQGSEA. Between the trimmed V and J ends, which lost 6 bases and 0 bases, there was a span of 6 bases. CDR3: CSVNFSYEQYF. In DNA form, the CDR3 reads TGCAGCGTGAATTTCTCCTACGAGCAGTACTTC.